These 5 T cell receptor beta chains share one sample of origin, sequenced in a study of OX40 agonist ivuxolimab in advanced cancers. Produced via immunoSEQ multiplex PCR; TCRdb's table is partial and in-frame only. Of 98,000 or so clones listed, about 86% were seen once; the top ten hold roughly 1.5%. The sequencing here drew on CD4+ or CD8+ T cells sorted from blood, taken in a trial of the OX40 agonist ivuxolimab. These receptor sequences come from an adult with an advanced solid tumor such as melanoma, head and neck, liver or kidney cancer.

This chain connects TRBV4-3 to TRBJ2-5; D remains unclear. In germline, CDR1 is LGHNA, CDR2 YSLEER. The V and J ends lost 1 base and 9 bases respectively, with 12 bases between them. CDR3 length: 13 residues. DNA of the CDR3: TGCGCCAGCAGCCAAGCCCTTTCTCTGGCCCAGTACTTC. It is translated as CASSQALSLAQYF.

Within the sample, this clone is medium-sized. This chain uses TRBV6-1 with TRBJ2-1; the D gene is possibly TRBD2 (6 bases). The CDR3 sequence is 14 residues long. V was shortened by 4 bases and J by 8 bases, with 15 bases between the two germline ends. Germline CDR1 reads MNHNS; CDR2 reads SASEGT. The CDR3 sequence is CASSAKLAIDEQFF. The CDR3 DNA reads TGTGCCAGCAGTGCCAAACTAGCTATCGATGAGCAGTTCTTC.

The chain uses TRBV7-8 and TRBJ1-1; D is unclear. V lost 4 bases, J lost 4 bases, and 13 bases lay in between. This CDR3 is built from 14 residues. Germline V lookup: CDR1 SGHVS, CDR2 FQNEAQ. The DNA of the CDR3 is TGTGCCAGCAGCTCCGCAGGTGTGAGCACTGAAGCTTTCTTT. Translation gives CASSSAGVSTEAFF. Full variable domain (missing parts from reference TRBV7-8 and TRBJ1-1): GAGVSQSPRYKVAKRGQDVALRCDPISGHVSLFWYQQALGQGPEFLTYFQNEAQLDKSGLPSDRFFAERPEGSVSTLKIQRTQQEDSAVYLCASSSAGVSTEAFFGQGTRLTVV.

J is TRBJ2-2 and V is TRBV19; 10 bases map to TRBD2. This CDR3 comprises 18 residues. Per germline, CDR1 LNHDA and CDR2 SQIVND (reference sequence). J gave up 0 bases and V 2 bases, and 6 bases lay outside the gene matches. CDR3 coding DNA: TGTGCCAGTAGTATATTGGGACTAGCGATGACGAACACCGGGGAGCTGTTTTTT. Its protein product is CASSILGLAMTNTGELFF.

This clone was observed a few times. The V call is TRBV7-9, the J call TRBJ2-7, with D possibly matching TRBD2 (6 bases). Germline CDR1 is SEHNR and CDR2 is FQNEAQ (reference sequence). This CDR3 has 14 residues. Trimming pared 5 bases from V and 0 bases from J, leaving 11 bases between. CDR3 sequence: CASSPPGLSYEQYF. CDR3 DNA: TGTGCCAGCAGCCCCCCGGGACTCTCCTACGAGCAGTACTTC.